These 6 T cell receptor beta chains originate from one sample sequenced in a study of OX40 agonist ivuxolimab in advanced cancers. TCRdb keeps only in-frame clones here, not all; method: immunoSEQ multiplex PCR. Of 65,000 to 85,000 clones listed, roughly 90% are singletons. The input for sequencing was CD4+ or CD8+ T cells sorted from blood, taken in a trial of the OX40 agonist ivuxolimab. Receptors were obtained from an adult with an advanced solid tumor such as melanoma, head and neck, liver or kidney cancer.

The count of this clone is one. The genes are TRBV5-4 and TRBJ2-1; 10 nucleotides line up with TRBD2. V trimming: 4 bases; J trimming: 5 bases; junction bases outside the gene matches: 6. The CDR3 totals 15 residues. Germline V lookup: CDR1 SGHNT, CDR2 YYREEE (reference sequence). The CDR3 DNA reads as TGTGCCAGCAGCAGAGGACTAGCGGTCAACAATGAGCAGTTCTTC. This codes for CASSRGLAVNNEQFF.

This sequence joins TRBV9 and TRBJ2-7, with a tentative D call TRBD2 (6 bases). V lost 0 bases to trimming and J lost 4 bases, with 14 bases between them. From germline, CDR1 is SGDLS and CDR2 YYNGEE. The CDR3 is 15 residues long. The CDR3 bases are TGTGCCAGCAGCGTAGTTCCAGCGGGCCCTTACGAGCAGTACTTC. It encodes CASSVVPAGPYEQYF.

The chain is built from TRBV10-3 and TRBJ2-6, with TRBD2 as a possible D gene (7 bases). The CDR3 sequence is 15 residues long. Per the germline V gene, CDR1 is ENHRY and CDR2 is SYGVKD. Trimming cost V 7 bases and J 2 bases, with 12 bases left between them. Here the CDR3 reads CAITEGGAGANVLTF. The CDR3 nucleotides read TGTGCCATCACCGAAGGGGGGGCTGGGGCCAACGTCCTGACTTTC.

J is TRBJ2-1 and V is TRBV18; 7 nucleotides agree with TRBD1. Germline loops: CDR1 KGHSH, CDR2 LQKENI. The ends lost 0 bases at V and 4 bases at J; junction bases unmatched: 6. The CDR3 length is 16 residues. The CDR3: CASSPPAGGLYNEQFF. Written as DNA, the CDR3 is TGTGCCAGCTCACCACCGGCAGGGGGTCTATACAATGAGCAGTTCTTC.

The chain has TRBV9 and TRBJ2-7; D is perhaps TRBD1 or TRBD2 (6 bases each). This CDR3 has 14 residues. V was cut by 3 bases and J by 3 bases, with 13 bases left in between. Per the germline V gene, CDR1 is SGDLS and CDR2 is YYNGEE. DNA of the CDR3: TGTGCCAGCAGCGAAGGGGGGCAACTCTACGAGCAGTACTTC. Translated, it gives CASSEGGQLYEQYF.

This clone was seen more than once but under ten times. The chain joins TRBV18 to TRBJ1-6; D is unclear. Looked up from germline, CDR1 is KGHSH and CDR2 is LQKENI. This CDR3 has 15 residues. V lost 3 bases and J lost 6, with 12 bases in between. CDR3 nucleotide sequence: TGTGCCAGCTCACCCTCCGGTGGTATTAATTCACCCCTCCACTTT. It encodes CASSPSGGINSPLHF.